This T cell receptor (beta chain) was captured by sequencing in a study of shared clonotypes between healthy human individuals. Germline CDR1 GTSNPN, CDR2 SVGIG (reference sequence). The CDR3 has 13 residues. The V and J ends lost 1 base and 8 bases respectively, with 14 bases between them. The study used some 100 million PBMCs per unsorted sample for genomic DNA. Deep-level settings were used for running the assay. The authors split each subset's genomic DNA evenly across several immunoSEQ plates. Method: immunoSEQ multiplex PCR; TCRdb's copy keeps in-frame clones and lacks some. The sample consists of under 600,000 clones, around three quarters of them appearing once. On this clone itself: It may be a read error: a sequence one base away is much more abundant.

V and J are TRBV30 and TRBJ1-2, with D possibly TRBD1 on 5 matching bases. The receptor was isolated from a woman aged 40 to 49 in good health. Some clones in this sample may be carry-over from other donors' samples. The sequencing sample was made of PBMCs. The CDR3 sequence: CAWSAIGTQGYTF. Written as DNA, the CDR3 is TGTGCCTGGAGTGCAATAGGGACGCAAGGCTACACCTTC.